This TCR beta chain comes out of a study of beta chain features in type 1 diabetes (dated by TCRdb to about 2018). Broadly, across the study: Mean age, gender distribution, total cell number and subset yield were not different between patients and healthy donors. A total of roughly 110 million sorted cells were examined across all samples, and the number of cells per subset was strongly correlated with RNA yield. In the study, TCRB repertoires of sorted circulating CD4+ T cell subsets from recently diagnosed type 1 diabetes patients were compared with those of matched healthy donors. Whereas all 28 donors provided naive and central memory subsets, regulatory and stem cell-like memory subsets were isolated from just 8 patients and about 8 healthy donors.

Trimming removed 1 base from V and 3 bases from J; the gene matches leave 4 bases unexplained. The germline V gene (reference sequence) sets CDR1 to GTSNPN and CDR2 to SVGIG. The CDR3 runs 15 amino acids, cysteine and phenylalanine included. Just the 45-base CDR3 DNA is kept, in frame starting at base 1. All of the isolated RNA was reverse transcribed with the High Capacity cDNA Reverse Transcription Kit, so expressed TCRB transcripts were sequenced. Deep immunoSEQ sequencing was applied to naive, central memory and regulatory T cell samples, giving an average of roughly 3.5 million total reads per sample. After sorted cells were lysed in RLT buffer, RNA was extracted with DNase-treated RNeasy Micro or Mini kits, with the choice depending on cell number. Each cell subset was processed separately to prevent cross-contamination, with patient and healthy donor samples processed together. TCRB sequences were amplified from cDNA with the immunoSEQ multiplex PCR, producing 87-bp fragments spanning the CDR3 region. Amplicons were sequenced on the Illumina HiSeq platform. The original pipeline was this. PCR bias was corrected computationally using synthetic template baselines, and reads within Hamming distance 2 were collapsed, with unmergeable singletons discarded. Reads were aligned against IMGT to assign V, D and J genes, CDR3 length and insertions or deletions at six rearrangement sites. Within each subset, clonotype counts were normalized to the number of sorted cells before true diversity and Gini coefficients were calculated with the tcR R package. The overlap coefficient, calculated on TCRB nucleotide sequences, was used to quantify repertoire sharing. As a proxy for the pre-selection repertoire, out-of-frame TCRB sequences from naive cells were analyzed. TCRdb retrieved this table from immuneACCESS and kept in-frame rearrangements only. Not all clones are present; in checked studies, unresolved V genes account for under half, and no reason is known for the remainder. That table supplies the V and J calls and clone size; D and trimming were determined from the DNA. The sample table contains roughly 250,000 clones; only one count was recorded for more than 65% of them. The ten biggest clones cover approximately 0.053% of the sample.

This clone was found once. Its antigen is unknown. One base away there is no much larger clone; base qualities are not given. General conclusions and limits of the study: Naive, central memory and regulatory TCRB repertoires appeared more similar among patients than among healthy donors. Because cDNA was sequenced instead of genomic DNA, highly expressing activated cells could be over-represented, though the groups showed no difference in activation or CD3 levels. Fewer insertions and more nucleotide deletions at VDJ recombination sites were observed in patients with type 1 diabetes, implying thymic rearrangement abnormalities. A moderate but significant shortening of TCRB CDR3 length was observed in type 1 diabetes patients in all four CD4+ subsets. Shorter templates might be favored by PCR, yet because patient and control samples were amplified and corrected together, any such skew would affect both groups equally. Because small numbers of individuals were included in the HLA sub-analyses, any influence of HLA type on TCRB rearrangement was left unresolved.

A single peripheral blood draw of around 0.11 L on average was collected from each donor into heparinised tubes. A BD FACSAria II and a panel including CD45RO, CCR7, CD25, CD127, CD95 and CD27 were used to sort naive, central memory, regulatory and stem cell-like memory CD4+ T cells. All sorted populations exceeded 95% purity. PBMCs were isolated right away by Lymphoprep density gradient centrifugation and were stained directly, without culture. So that batch effects would be minimized, each experiment stained and sorted samples in pairs, pairing one healthy donor with one patient. Sequencing was carried out using naive CD4+ T cells from blood. The cell subset or site label of this sample denotes: true naive CD4+ T cells. This TCR derives from a man younger than 40 in good health. The V gene is TRBV30 and the J gene is TRBJ2-3, with 10 middle bases fitting TRBD2. CDR3 loop: CAWSAPSGRTDTQYF. The nucleotide sequence reads TGTGCCTGGAGTGCCCCTAGCGGGAGAACAGATACGCAGTATTTT.